This T cell receptor (beta chain) was identified during a study of regulatory dendritic cells for organ transplantation. CDR1 is MNHEY and CDR2 is SVGAGI in the germline V gene. This CDR3 spans 16 amino acids. Between the trimmed V and J ends, which lost 2 bases and 4 bases, there was a span of 15 bases. Some clones are missing from TCRdb's copy, which holds only in-frame ones; the method was immunoSEQ multiplex PCR. This table has approximately 11,000 clones, about two thirds appearing once. This clone appeared a few times. No antigen is known for it. The study's findings and limits: Among resting subsets, memory CD8+ cells contained the most alloreactive clonotypes. Memory CD8+ clonal expansion seemed more limited with regulatory than mature dendritic cells.

Sorted T cells were CFSE-labeled and cultured 5 days with allogeneic regulatory or mature dendritic cells at 1:10. Memory T cells were CD45RO+, naive were CD45RA+, sorted by FACS. The clonotype was recovered from a human donor in good health. The sequencing input was naive CD4+ T cells from blood cultured with dendritic cells. Stated subset: CD45RA+ naive T cells. The chain employs TRBV6-5 and TRBJ1-3, with D unresolved. The CDR3 loop reads CASSYRPYSSGNTIYF. The DNA for the CDR3 is TGTGCCAGCAGTTACCGTCCCTATTCCTCCGGAAACACCATATATTTT.